The subject of this entry is one T cell receptor (beta chain). These data belong to a study of human T cells and chemical hapten exposure. At the level of the study: An area of 2 cm by 2 to 2.5 cm on upper inner arm skin received 2% DPC for sensitization.

TCRdb re-called the RACE reads with MiXCR, one entry per CDR3 protein. In the table there are roughly 130,000 distinct CDR3 sequences, about 11% of which are singletons. The time point: patch test 3, about 24 weeks after DPC sensitization. Treatment in this sample: therapeutic diphenylcyclopropenone sensitization with weekly scalp DPC. This CDR3 comprises 15 residues. Germline V gene lookup returns CDR1 SNHLY and CDR2 FYNNEI. Trimming cost V 0 bases and J 7 bases, with 16 bases left between them. This chain links TRBV2 with TRBJ2-7; D ambiguous. This TCR derives from a woman aged 45-60 years with alopecia areata. Some clones in this sample may be carry-over from other donors' samples. The starting material was whole blood, obtained in connection with sensitization to the hapten diphenylcyclopropenone (DPC). CDR3 amino acids: CASSEAGRALGEQYF. The CDR3 region has the DNA TGTGCCAGCAGTGAAGCGGGCCGCGCGTTGGGAGAGCAGTACTTC.